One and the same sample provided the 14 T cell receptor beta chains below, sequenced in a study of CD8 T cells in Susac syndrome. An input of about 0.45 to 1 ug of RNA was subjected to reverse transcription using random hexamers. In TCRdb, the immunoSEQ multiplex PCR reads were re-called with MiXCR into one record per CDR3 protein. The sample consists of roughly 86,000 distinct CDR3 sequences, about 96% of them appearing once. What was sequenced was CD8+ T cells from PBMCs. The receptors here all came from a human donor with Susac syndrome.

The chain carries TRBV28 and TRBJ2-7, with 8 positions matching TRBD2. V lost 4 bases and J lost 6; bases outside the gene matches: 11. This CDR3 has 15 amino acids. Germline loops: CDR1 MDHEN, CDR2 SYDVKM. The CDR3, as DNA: TGTGCCAGCAGTTCGGGGGGGGGCCCTCTGAGCGAGCAGTACTTC. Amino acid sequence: CASSSGGGPLSEQYF.

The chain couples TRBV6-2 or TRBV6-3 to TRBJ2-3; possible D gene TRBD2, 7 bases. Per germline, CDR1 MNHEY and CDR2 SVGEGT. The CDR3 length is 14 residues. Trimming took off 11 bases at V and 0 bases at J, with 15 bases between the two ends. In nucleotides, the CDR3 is TGTGCCGGACGGGGGGCCGCTAGCACAGATACGCAGTATTTT. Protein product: CAGRGAASTDTQYF.

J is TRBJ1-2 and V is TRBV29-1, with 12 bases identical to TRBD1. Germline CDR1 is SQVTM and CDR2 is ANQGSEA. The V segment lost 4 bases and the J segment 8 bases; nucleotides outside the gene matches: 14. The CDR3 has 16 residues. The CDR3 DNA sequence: TGCAGCGTTGGCGATATTTGGGACAGGGGGCTGGGAGGCTACACCTTC. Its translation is CSVGDIWDRGLGGYTF.

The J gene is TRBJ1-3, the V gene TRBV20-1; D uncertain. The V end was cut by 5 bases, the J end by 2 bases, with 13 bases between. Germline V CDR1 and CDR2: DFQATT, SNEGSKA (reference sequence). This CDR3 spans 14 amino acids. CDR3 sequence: CSADGSAAGNTIYF. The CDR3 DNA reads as TGCAGTGCTGATGGGTCGGCGGCTGGAAACACCATATATTTT.

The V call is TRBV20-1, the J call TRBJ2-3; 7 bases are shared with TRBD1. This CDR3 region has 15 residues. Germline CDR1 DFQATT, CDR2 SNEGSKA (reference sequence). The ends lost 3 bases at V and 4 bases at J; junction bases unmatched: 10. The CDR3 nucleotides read TGCAGTGCTAGTAGAGGGGGCTTTGGGGCAGATACGCAGTATTTT. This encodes CSASRGGFGADTQYF.

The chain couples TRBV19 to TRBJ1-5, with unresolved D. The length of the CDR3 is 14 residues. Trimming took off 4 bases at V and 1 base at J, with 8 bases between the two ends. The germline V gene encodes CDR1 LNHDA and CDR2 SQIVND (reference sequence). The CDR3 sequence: CASSTYTSNQPQHF. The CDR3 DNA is TGTGCCAGTAGTACCTATACAAGCAATCAGCCCCAGCATTTT.

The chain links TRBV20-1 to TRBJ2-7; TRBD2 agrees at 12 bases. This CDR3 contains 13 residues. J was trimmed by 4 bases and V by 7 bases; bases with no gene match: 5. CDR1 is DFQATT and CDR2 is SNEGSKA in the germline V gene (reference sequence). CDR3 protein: CSVPTSGGYEQYF. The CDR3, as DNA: TGCAGTGTCCCGACTAGCGGGGGATACGAGCAGTACTTC.

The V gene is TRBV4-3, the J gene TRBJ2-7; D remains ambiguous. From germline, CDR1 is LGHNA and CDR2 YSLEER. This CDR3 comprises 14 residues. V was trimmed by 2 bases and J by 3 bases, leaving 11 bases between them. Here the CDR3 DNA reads TGCGCCAGCAGCCAAAACTCGGGCCGCTACGAGCAGTACTTC. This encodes CASSQNSGRYEQYF.

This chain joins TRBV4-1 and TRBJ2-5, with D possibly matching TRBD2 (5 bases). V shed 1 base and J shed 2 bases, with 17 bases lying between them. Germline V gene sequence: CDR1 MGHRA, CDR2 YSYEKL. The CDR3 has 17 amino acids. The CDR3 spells CASSQATPGSMQETQYF. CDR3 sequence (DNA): TGCGCCAGCAGCCAAGCCACGCCGGGATCCATGCAAGAGACCCAGTACTTC.

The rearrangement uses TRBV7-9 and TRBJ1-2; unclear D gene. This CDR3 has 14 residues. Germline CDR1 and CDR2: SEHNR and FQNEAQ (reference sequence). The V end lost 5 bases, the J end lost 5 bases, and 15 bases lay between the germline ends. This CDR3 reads CASSTGFLEYGYTF. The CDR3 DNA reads TGTGCCAGCAGCACCGGGTTTCTTGAGTATGGCTACACCTTC.

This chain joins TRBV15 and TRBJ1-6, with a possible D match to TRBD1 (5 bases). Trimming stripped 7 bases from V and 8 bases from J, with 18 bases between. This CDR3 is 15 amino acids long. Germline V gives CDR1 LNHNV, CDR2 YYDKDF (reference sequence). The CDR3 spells CATTSDPGTDSPLHF. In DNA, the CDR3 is TGTGCCACCACCTCGGACCCAGGGACGGATTCACCCCTCCACTTT.

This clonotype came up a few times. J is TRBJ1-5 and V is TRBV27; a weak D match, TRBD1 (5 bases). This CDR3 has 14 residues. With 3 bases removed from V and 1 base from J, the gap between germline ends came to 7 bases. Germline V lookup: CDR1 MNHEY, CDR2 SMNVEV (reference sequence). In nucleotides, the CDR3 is TGTGCCAGCAGTTTTCGGGGGAGCAATCAGCCCCAGCATTTT. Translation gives CASSFRGSNQPQHF.

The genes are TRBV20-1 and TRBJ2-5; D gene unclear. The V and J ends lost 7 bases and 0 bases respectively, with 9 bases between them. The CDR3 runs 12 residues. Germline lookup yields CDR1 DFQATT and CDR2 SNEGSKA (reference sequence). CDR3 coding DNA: TGCAGTGGAGGCGGACACCAAGAGACCCAGTACTTC. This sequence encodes CSGGGHQETQYF.

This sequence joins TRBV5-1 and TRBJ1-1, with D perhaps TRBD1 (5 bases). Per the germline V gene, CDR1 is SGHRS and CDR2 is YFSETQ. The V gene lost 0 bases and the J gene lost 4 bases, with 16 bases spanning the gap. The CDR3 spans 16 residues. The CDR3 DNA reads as TGCGCCAGCAGCTTGGCCCTAAATTCGGGACCCACTGAAGCTTTCTTT. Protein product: CASSLALNSGPTEAFF.